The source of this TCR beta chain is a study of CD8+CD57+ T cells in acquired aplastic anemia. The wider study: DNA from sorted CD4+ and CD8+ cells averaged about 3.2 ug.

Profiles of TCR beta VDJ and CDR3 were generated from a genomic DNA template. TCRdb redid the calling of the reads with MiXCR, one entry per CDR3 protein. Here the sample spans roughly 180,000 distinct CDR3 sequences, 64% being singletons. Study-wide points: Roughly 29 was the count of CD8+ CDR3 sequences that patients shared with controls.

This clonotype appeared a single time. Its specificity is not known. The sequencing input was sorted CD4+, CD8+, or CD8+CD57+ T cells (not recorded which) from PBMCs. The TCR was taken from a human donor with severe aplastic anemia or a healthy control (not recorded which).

In DNA, the CDR3 is TGTGCCAGCAGTGTGACAGGACAGAATCAGCCCCAGCATTTT. Amino acid sequence: CASSVTGQNQPQHF. The genes are TRBV25-1 and TRBJ1-5, with a tentative D call TRBD1 (6 bases). The CDR3 runs to 14 residues. CDR1 and CDR2 (germline): MGHDK, SYGVNS. The germline V and J ends were trimmed by 4 bases and 4 bases, with 11 bases remaining between them.